These T cell receptor beta chains were read from a single sample in a study of T cell repertoires in cytomegalovirus infection. TCRdb reanalysed the reads using MiXCR and keeps one entry per CDR3 protein. The table lists fewer than 700,000 distinct CDR3 sequences, less than 25% of them singletons. Input material: CD8+ T cells from PBMCs. The receptors here all came from a human donor in good health (CMV status not recorded). Some clones in this sample may be carry-over from other donors' samples. Each CDR3 is given without its conserved first and last residue. The order of the fields is J gene, V gene, CDR3 protein.

TRBJ2-7 | TRBV5-5 | ASTQSFEQY
TRBJ2-5 | TRBV20-1 | SAPGNPGTQY
TRBJ1-1 | TRBV4-1 | ASSRTEVNTEAF
TRBJ2-4 | TRBV6-5 | ASSWQAGGDFDIQY
TRBJ2-1 | TRBV7-9 | ASSLEGKVEF
TRBJ2-3 | TRBV7-2 | ASSPEFSDTQY
TRBJ2-1 | TRBV24-1 | ATSDLRLPDEQF
TRBJ2-5 | TRBV7-2 | ASSRPRERGRETQY
TRBJ2-1 | TRBV7-9 | ASSPSLGGSYNEQF
TRBJ1-1 | TRBV7-6 | ASSLTGYTEAF
TRBJ2-3 | TRBV7-9 | ASSLSRGAGDTQY
TRBJ1-2 | TRBV6-2/TRBV6-3 | ASSSTGGLGGYT
TRBJ2-1 | TRBV2 | ASSELFGLGTGDNEQF
TRBJ2-1 | TRBV12-3/TRBV12-4 | ASSFITGTNEQF
TRBJ2-2 | TRBV20-1 | SARERAPGELF
TRBJ1-5 | TRBV28 | ASTLRQGDQPQH
TRBJ1-2 | TRBV29-1 | SASLRTGFTYGYT
TRBJ1-1 | TRBV7-9 | ASSPRIEARAF
TRBJ2-2 | TRBV20-1 | SAREEGASGNTGELF
TRBJ2-1 | TRBV7-9 | AGSGGALDEQF
TRBJ1-1 | TRBV7-9 | ASSLGPLELWNTEAF
TRBJ1-4 | TRBV7-2 | ASSLRVFGGHEKLF
TRBJ2-3 | TRBV7-6 | ASSLGSGITDTQY
TRBJ2-2 | TRBV7-9 | ASSLVGTAGELF
TRBJ2-6 | TRBV28 | ASRSLYVQTISGANVLT
TRBJ2-1 | TRBV20-1 | SASGPGQGIYNEQF
TRBJ2-3 | TRBV12-3/TRBV12-4 | ASRPRGDTQY
TRBJ1-5 | TRBV2 | ASSGFGTGLSNQPQH
TRBJ1-1 | TRBV6-2/TRBV6-3 | ASRPGTGFREDTEAF
TRBJ1-1 | TRBV7-8 | ASVGYSSNTEAF
TRBJ2-5 | TRBV15 | VTSRDRAGGQETQY
TRBJ2-7 | TRBV5-1 | ASSHSDGFYEQY
TRBJ2-7 | TRBV20-1 | SARSRDSGYEQY
TRBJ1-1 | TRBV11-2 | ASSLDLGGALGVNTEAF
TRBJ2-7 | TRBV7-7 | ASSSKAGYEQY
TRBJ2-7 | TRBV7-9 | ASSHSRQGPYEQY
TRBJ1-5 | TRBV7-2 | ASSFHSNQPQH
TRBJ1-2 | TRBV6-6 | ASSDLQTGFVINYGYT
TRBJ1-1 | TRBV12-3/TRBV12-4 | ASTVWDRYTEAF
TRBJ2-7 | TRBV7-6 | ASIRGTDPDEQY
TRBJ2-5 | TRBV4-1 | ASSQEKWGNQETQY
TRBJ2-1 | TRBV7-6 | ASSFDSLNEQF
TRBJ1-1 | TRBV12-3/TRBV12-4 | ASSPHPGQVEAF
TRBJ1-2 | TRBV7-6 | ASSSAPGIYGYT
TRBJ1-3 | TRBV6-1 | ASRGRTGAGNTIY
TRBJ1-1 | TRBV10-3 | AISDPTAGMNTEAF